These T cell receptor beta chains were read from a single sample in a study of shared clonotypes between healthy human individuals. Assay used: immunoSEQ multiplex PCR; TCRdb lists only in-frame clones, some missing. The sample shows around 690,000 clones, about 90% of them seen only once. Sequencing used memory CD8+ T cells from PBMCs. The source of these receptors is a man younger than 30 in good health. Some clones in this sample may be carry-over from other donors' samples. The conserved cysteine and the conserved F or W are not part of the CDR3 here. Expanded clones are given a class, and other clones once, few, many or no size at all.

v_call clone_size cdr3_length cdr3_aa
TRBV7-9 . 13 ASSLGQGASLEQY
TRBV7-9 . 12 ASSPQAAGYEQY
TRBV9 . 10 ASSAHGTEAF
TRBV28 . 14 ASSTRQVFSNYGYT
TRBV11-2 . 13 ASSFGRAIHETQY
TRBV30 . 13 AWEGQPTGANVLT
TRBV10-3 . 15 AISEGSGGRPYNEQF
TRBV29-1 . 11 SVVAGGFYEQY
TRBV5-1 . 12 ASSFREGSYEQY
TRBV6-5 few 11 ASSYLGTGELF